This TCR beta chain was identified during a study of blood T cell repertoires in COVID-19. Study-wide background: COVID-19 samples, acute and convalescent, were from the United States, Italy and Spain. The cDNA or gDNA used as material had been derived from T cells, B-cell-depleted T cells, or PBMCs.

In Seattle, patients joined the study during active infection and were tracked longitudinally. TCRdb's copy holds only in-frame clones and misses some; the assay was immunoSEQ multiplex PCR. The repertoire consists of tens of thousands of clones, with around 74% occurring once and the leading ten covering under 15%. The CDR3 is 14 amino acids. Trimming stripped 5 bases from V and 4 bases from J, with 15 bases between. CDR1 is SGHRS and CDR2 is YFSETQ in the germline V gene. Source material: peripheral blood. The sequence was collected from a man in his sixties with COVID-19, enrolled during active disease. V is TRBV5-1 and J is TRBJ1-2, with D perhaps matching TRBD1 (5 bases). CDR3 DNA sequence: TGCGCCAGCAGGCCCCTGGAGGGGTCCTATGGCTACACCTTC. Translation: CASRPLEGSYGYTF.